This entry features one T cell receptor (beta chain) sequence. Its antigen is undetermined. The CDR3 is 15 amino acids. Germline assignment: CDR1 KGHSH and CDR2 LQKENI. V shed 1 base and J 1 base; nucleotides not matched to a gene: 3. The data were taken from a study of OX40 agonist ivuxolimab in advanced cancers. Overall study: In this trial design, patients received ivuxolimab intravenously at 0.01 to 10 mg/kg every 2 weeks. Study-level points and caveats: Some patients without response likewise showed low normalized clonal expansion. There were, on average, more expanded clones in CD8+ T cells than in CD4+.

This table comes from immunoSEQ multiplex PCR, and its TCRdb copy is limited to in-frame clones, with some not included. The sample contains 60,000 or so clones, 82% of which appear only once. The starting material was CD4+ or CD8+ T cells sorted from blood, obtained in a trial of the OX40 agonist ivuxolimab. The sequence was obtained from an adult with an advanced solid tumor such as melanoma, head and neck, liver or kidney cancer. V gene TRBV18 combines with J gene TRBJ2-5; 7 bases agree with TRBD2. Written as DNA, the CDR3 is TGTGCCAGCTCACCACTAGCGGGCCTCCAAGAGACCCAGTACTTC. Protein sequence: CASSPLAGLQETQYF.